This T cell receptor (beta chain) was identified in a study of shared clonotypes between healthy human individuals. Notes on the study in general: Blood was the sole source, and tissue repertoires probably differ.

About this clone itself: Its antigen is undetermined.

Germline V CDR1 and CDR2: KGHSH, LQKENI. J was trimmed by 3 bases and V by 2 bases; bases with no gene match: 12. The CDR3 is made up of 18 amino acids. Data came from immunoSEQ multiplex PCR; TCRdb stores just in-frame clones and leaves some out. The table records fewer than 850,000 clones, around 72% of them present only once. The donors, healthy adults who were HIV-negative, had experienced no recent acute infections or vaccinations. The rearrangement links TRBV18 to TRBJ1-2; TRBD1 aligns across 10 bases. The sequence was collected from a woman aged 25 to 45 in good health. Input material: memory CD4+ T cells sorted from blood. Subset of the sample: CD45RA-negative fraction. The CDR3 is CASSPGHRLGTGDYGYTF. CDR3 nucleotide sequence: TGTGCCAGCTCACCAGGCCACCGCCTCGGGACAGGGGACTATGGCTACACCTTC. Complete variable domain (other parts from reference TRBV18 and TRBJ1-2): NAGVMQNPRHLVRRRGQEARLRCSPMKGHSHVYWYRQLPEEGLKFMVYLQKENIIDESGMPKERFSAEFPKEGPSILRIQQVVRGDSAAYFCASSPGHRLGTGDYGYTFGSGTRLTVV.